These 17 T cell receptor beta chains share one sample of origin, sequenced in a study of OX40 agonist ivuxolimab in advanced cancers. Generated by immunoSEQ multiplex PCR, the TCRdb table keeps only in-frame clones and is missing some. The top ten clones hold 35% to 45% of a sample with some 16,000 clones, approximately 78% of them seen once. The sequencing here drew on CD4+ or CD8+ T cells sorted from blood, taken in a trial of the OX40 agonist ivuxolimab. These TCRs come from an adult with an advanced solid tumor such as melanoma, head and neck, liver or kidney cancer.

The chain couples TRBV5-4 to TRBJ2-1; 8 nucleotides match TRBD1. Trimming cost V 4 bases and J 9 bases; bases outside gene matches: 18. Germline loops: CDR1 SGHNT, CDR2 YYREEE (reference sequence). The CDR3 is 17 amino acids. Here the CDR3 reads CASSPAAGGPGFAEQFF. CDR3 DNA: TGTGCCAGCAGCCCTGCCGCAGGGGGCCCGGGTTTCGCTGAGCAGTTCTTC.

This clone was observed a few times. The CDR3 protein is CASSLGIRGWSYNSPLHF. The CDR3, as DNA: TGTGCCAGCAGCCTAGGAATCAGGGGCTGGTCCTATAATTCACCCCTCCACTTT. The chain combines TRBV14 with TRBJ1-6; perhaps TRBD1 as D (6 bases). Germline V lookup: CDR1 SGHDN, CDR2 FVKESK. The CDR3 spans 18 residues. V was shortened by 4 bases and J by 1 base, with 17 bases between the two germline ends.

This clone appeared once. The rearrangement links TRBV10-3 to TRBJ2-3, with 8 bases that match TRBD2. Germline trimming cut 6 bases from V and 6 bases from J; bases unmatched to any gene: 8. From germline, CDR1 is ENHRY and CDR2 SYGVKD. The CDR3 is 14 amino acids. DNA for the CDR3: TGTGCCATCAGAGAGGGATTAGCGGGGGATACGCAGTATTTT. Translating gives CAIREGLAGDTQYF.

The rearrangement joins TRBV5-6 to TRBJ2-7, with D perhaps TRBD1 (5 bases). Germline CDR1 and CDR2: SGHDT and YYEEEE. Trimming left V 0 bases short and J 2 bases short, with 12 bases between. The CDR3 totals 15 residues. The DNA of the CDR3 is TGTGCCAGCAGCTTGGAACAGGCATTAGCCTACGAGCAGTACTTC. This sequence encodes CASSLEQALAYEQYF.

The genes are TRBV28 and TRBJ1-5; no clear D gene. Per germline, CDR1 MDHEN and CDR2 SYDVKM. The ends were cut back, 3 bases at V and 0 bases at J, with 6 bases in the middle. There are 14 residues in the CDR3. The CDR3 nucleotides read TGTGCCAGCAGTTTCGGGGATAGCAATCAGCCCCAGCATTTT. Translation: CASSFGDSNQPQHF.

The V call is TRBV19, the J call TRBJ1-5; D gene uncertain. V was cut by 3 bases and J by 6 bases, with 9 bases left in between. Germline-derived CDR1 and CDR2 are LNHDA and SQIVND (reference sequence). This CDR3 comprises 13 residues. The CDR3 DNA follows: TGTGCCAGTAGTATCGGAGGTTTTCAGCCCCAGCATTTT. This codes for CASSIGGFQPQHF.

This rearrangement joins TRBV11-2 to TRBJ2-7; TRBD2 is a possible D gene (5 bases). CDR3 size: 14 residues. Between the trimmed V and J ends, which lost 5 bases and 0 bases, there was a span of 11 bases. The germline gives CDR1 SGHAT, CDR2 FQNNGV. CDR3 amino acids: CASSEMGSSYEQYF. The CDR3 nucleotides read TGTGCCAGCAGCGAAATGGGGAGCTCCTACGAGCAGTACTTC. Combining the CDR3 with reference TRBV11-2 and TRBJ2-7 gives the whole variable domain EAGVAQSPRYKIIEKRQSVAFWCNPISGHATLYWYQQILGQGPKLLIQFQNNGVVDDSQLPKDRFSAERLKGVDSTLKIQPAKLEDSAVYLCASSEMGSSYEQYFGPGTRLTVT.

The V and J genes are TRBV11-2 and TRBJ1-2; D uncertain. Germline V gene data show CDR1 as SGHAT and CDR2 as FQNNGV. V lost 6 bases, J lost 1 base, and 21 bases lay in between. This CDR3 contains 17 residues. CDR3 DNA sequence: TGTGCCAGCAGTTTGCCTAACCCCCCCTTTAATAACTATGGCTACACCTTC. Protein product: CASSLPNPPFNNYGYTF.

The V call is TRBV28, the J call TRBJ1-4; TRBD1 aligns across 8 bases. The CDR3 is made up of 15 amino acids. Germline lookup yields CDR1 MDHEN and CDR2 SYDVKM. The junction had 4 bases not matched to a gene; V was cut back by 1 base and J by 6 bases. The CDR3 nucleotides read TGTGCCAGCAGTTTATTGACAGGGGTAGATGAAAAACTGTTTTTT. This sequence encodes CASSLLTGVDEKLFF.

The CDR3 loop reads CAIQGDGNTGELFF. In DNA form, the CDR3 reads TGTGCCATCCAGGGGGACGGAAACACCGGGGAGCTGTTTTTT. V is TRBV7-9 and J is TRBJ2-2; 7 bases are a match to TRBD1. This CDR3 is built from 14 residues. Germline lookup yields CDR1 SEHNR and CDR2 FQNEAQ (reference sequence). V lost 10 bases to trimming and J lost 2 bases; unmatched junction nucleotides: 7.

The CDR3 nucleotides are TGTGCCAGCGGGTGGGGCAGGGAGGTCCCTTTAGAAGGCTACACCTTC. Protein product: CASGWGREVPLEGYTF. This chain joins TRBV27 and TRBJ1-2; possible D gene TRBD1, 5 bases. Germline values: CDR1 MNHEY, CDR2 SMNVEV (reference sequence). The CDR3 runs to 16 residues. Between the trimmed V and J ends, which lost 8 bases and 8 bases, there was a span of 27 bases.

This clone was recorded a few times. The V call is TRBV6-5, the J call TRBJ2-1, with TRBD2 identical over 14 bases. The CDR3 totals 15 residues. Germline lookup yields CDR1 MNHEY and CDR2 SVGAGI. V lost 8 bases and J lost 6; bases outside the gene matches: 6. The CDR3 loop is CASQKGTSGSNEQFF. The CDR3 bases are TGTGCCAGCCAAAAGGGGACTAGCGGGAGCAATGAGCAGTTCTTC.

This clone was seen only once. V is TRBV7-9 and J is TRBJ1-3, with D uncertain. CDR3 length: 16 residues. Trimming shortened V by 1 base and J by 0 bases, and 10 bases separated the two germline ends. Germline V gene data show CDR1 as SEHNR and CDR2 as FQNEAQ (reference sequence). The CDR3 region is CASSLVGRLSGNTIYF. The CDR3 DNA sequence: TGTGCCAGCAGCTTAGTAGGCAGACTCTCTGGAAACACCATATATTTT.

The chain combines TRBV7-2 with TRBJ2-3; 9 bases map to TRBD2. Germline lookup yields CDR1 SGHTA and CDR2 FQGNSA. The V gene end was trimmed by 4 bases and the J gene end by 6 bases; junction bases not matched to a gene: 14. This CDR3 has 17 amino acids. The CDR3 loop reads CASSSWLAGWGKDTQYF. CDR3 in DNA: TGTGCCAGCAGCTCCTGGCTAGCGGGATGGGGGAAGGATACGCAGTATTTT.

Worth noting for this clone: At one end, the junction sequence differs from germline, possibly due to a read error. The chain links TRBV5-1 to TRBJ1-2, with a tentative D call TRBD1 (6 bases). The CDR3 length is 16 residues. Germline loops: CDR1 SGHRS, CDR2 YFSETQ. In nucleotides, the CDR3 is TGCGCCCGCAGCGGGCCGGGGTTAGGGGGGTTTTATGGCTACACCTTC. This sequence encodes CARSGPGLGGFYGYTF.

This clone was seen only a few times. The chain carries TRBV28 and TRBJ2-3; TRBD2 agrees at 10 bases. There are 15 residues in the CDR3. With 2 bases clipped from V and 2 bases from J, the junction kept 1 base outside the gene matches. Germline CDR1 reads MDHEN; CDR2 reads SYDVKM. The CDR3 sequence: CASSLSGGATDTQYF. The CDR3 DNA follows: TGTGCCAGCAGTTTAAGCGGGGGGGCCACAGATACGCAGTATTTT. Complete variable domain (other parts from reference TRBV28 and TRBJ2-3): DVKVTQSSRYLVKRTGEKVFLECVQDMDHENMFWYRQDPGLGLRLIYFSYDVKMKEKGDIPEGYSVSREKKERFSLILESASTNQTSMYLCASSLSGGATDTQYFGPGTRLTVL.

This clone was observed a few times. V usage is TRBV7-9 and J usage is TRBJ1-1, with a weak D call TRBD1 (6 bases). The CDR3 is 15 amino acids. Per the germline V gene, CDR1 is SEHNR and CDR2 is FQNEAQ (reference sequence). Trimming pared 5 bases from V and 1 base from J, leaving 14 bases between. CDR3 in DNA: TGTGCCAGCAGCCAGACACAGGGTAAGAACACTGAAGCTTTCTTT. Its translation: CASSQTQGKNTEAFF.